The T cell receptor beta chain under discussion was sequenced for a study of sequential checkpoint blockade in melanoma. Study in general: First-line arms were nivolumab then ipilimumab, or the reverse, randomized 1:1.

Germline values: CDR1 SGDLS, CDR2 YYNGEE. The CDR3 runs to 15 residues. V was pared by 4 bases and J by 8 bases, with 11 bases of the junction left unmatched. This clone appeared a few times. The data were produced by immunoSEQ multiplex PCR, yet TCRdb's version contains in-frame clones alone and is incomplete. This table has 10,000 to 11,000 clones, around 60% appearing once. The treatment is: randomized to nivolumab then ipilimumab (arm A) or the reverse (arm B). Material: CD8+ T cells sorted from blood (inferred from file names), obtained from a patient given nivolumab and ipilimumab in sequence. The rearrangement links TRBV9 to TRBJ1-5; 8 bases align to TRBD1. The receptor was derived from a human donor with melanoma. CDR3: CASSQDVGQGEPQHF. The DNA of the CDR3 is TGTGCCAGCAGCCAAGATGTCGGACAGGGCGAGCCCCAGCATTTT.